This entry describes one TCR beta chain. The sample belongs to a study of cytomegalovirus exposure and HLA in healthy donors. PCR was performed using 60 Vbeta and 13 Jbeta primers. The repertoire was sequenced with immunoSEQ multiplex PCR; TCRdb's copy has only in-frame clones and lacks some. Of 150,000 to 200,000 clones in the sample, approximately 11% were seen once. CDR3 length: 14 amino acids. CDR1 and CDR2 (germline): SGHRS, YFSETQ. Trimming pared 1 base from V and 7 bases from J, leaving 14 bases between. The TCR was taken from a man aged 50-60 years in good health and CMV-seropositive. Material: PBMCs. This chain joins TRBV5-1 and TRBJ1-1; maybe TRBD1 (5 bases). The CDR3 loop is CASSLSQGTGEAFF. The DNA of the CDR3 is TGCGCCAGCAGCTTGAGCCAGGGAACGGGTGAAGCTTTCTTT.